A selection of T cell receptor beta chains follows, all from one sample in a study of blood T cell repertoires in COVID-19. TCRdb's copy holds only in-frame clones and misses some; the assay was immunoSEQ multiplex PCR. The sample consists of 250,000 to 300,000 clones, about 89% of them appearing once. Sequenced: PBMCs or T cells enriched from blood (not recorded which). Source of these receptors: a man between 35 and 55 years old who had recovered from COVID-19. Each CDR3 is given with its conserved first and last residue. The D gene is left open where the match is weak. Rows may omit the clone size; those that give it use once, few, many or a size class.

j_gene,d_gene,v_gene,abundance,CDR3nt,CDR3aa
TRBJ1-3,TRBD1,TRBV15,NA,TGTGCCACCAGCAGAGAAGGATTGGAACAGGGGGCCTCGATTTTTTCTGGAAACACCATATATTTT,CATSREGLEQGASIFSGNTIYF
TRBJ2-5,TRBD1,TRBV7-2,NA,TGTGCCAGCAGCGACCGGGACAGGGGGCGGGAGACCCAGTACTTC,CASSDRDRGRETQYF
TRBJ1-1,NA,TRBV5-1,few,TGCGCCAGCAGCCCGGGTCACCATGAAGCTTTCTTT,CASSPGHHEAFF
TRBJ2-1,TRBD1,TRBV28,NA,TGTGCCAGTAAAACCGGGACAGGCTTTGAGCAGTTCTTC,CASKTGTGFEQFF
TRBJ1-5,NA,TRBV5-5,NA,TGTGCCAGCAGCTTGTACGTGACAGGCAATCAGCCCCAGCATTTT,CASSLYVTGNQPQHF
TRBJ2-4,TRBD1,TRBV15,NA,TGTGCCACCAGCAGAGGGGGACAGGGACCCATTCAGTACTTC,CATSRGGQGPIQYF
TRBJ2-2,TRBD1,TRBV2,NA,TGTGCCAGCAGTGAACAGGGGGTTCTTGCGACCGGGGAGCTGTTTTTT,CASSEQGVLATGELFF
TRBJ1-1,TRBD1,TRBV27,NA,TGTGCCAGCAGTCTAGGGTTGAGGGGGCGGCTCATGAACACTGAAGCTTTCTTT,CASSLGLRGRLMNTEAFF
TRBJ1-4,TRBD1,TRBV18,NA,TGTGCCAGCTCACCCCAGGGGGCGTCTAATGAAAAACTGTTTTTT,CASSPQGASNEKLFF
TRBJ2-7,TRBD1,TRBV7-6,NA,TGTGCCAGCAGCCCAAGGACAGGGCTGGTCCACGAGCAGTACTTC,CASSPRTGLVHEQYF